The source of this T cell receptor (beta chain) is a study of regulatory T cells in long-lasting Graves disease. The time point: newly diagnosed GD, antithyroid drugs for less than 3 months. The TCR library used RNA extracted from PBMCs. American Thyroid Association guidelines served as the basis for diagnosing Graves' disease. Building of the TCR beta libraries involved iRepertoire HTBI primers and Arm-PCR of CDR3 regions. From the multiplex PCR reads, TCRdb called clonotypes with MiXCR, one entry per CDR3 protein. The sample has approximately 540,000 distinct CDR3 sequences; 12% are singletons. Study results and caveats: Persistent disease preferred TRBV28, TRBJ1-2 and TRBJ2-5; new disease, TRBV20-1 and TRBJ2-1.

This clonotype was counted ten times or more. Its antigen remains unknown. This CDR3 comprises 15 residues. Germline CDR1 SEHNR, CDR2 FQNEAQ (reference sequence). Trimming removed 7 bases from V and 0 bases from J; junction bases left unmatched: 7. These data were likewise used in another study, on T cells in Graves' hyperthyroidism and ophthalmopathy.

This TCR was sampled from a woman under 40 with Graves disease. The chain carries TRBV7-9 and TRBJ2-7; 9 positions match TRBD2. The sample in question was peripheral blood mononuclear cells (PBMCs), obtained at new diagnosis, from a patient treated with antithyroid drugs. CDR3 sequence: CASNSGGRSSYEQYF. Here the CDR3 DNA reads TGTGCCAGCAACAGCGGGGGGAGGAGCTCCTACGAGCAGTACTTC.